The 12 T cell receptor beta chains presented below share a single source sample, sequenced in a study of T cell changes during pregnancy in multiple sclerosis. This table comes from immunoSEQ multiplex PCR, and its TCRdb copy is limited to in-frame clones, with some not included. The sample includes some 110,000 clones, about 89% of them seen just once. Sequences were derived from peripheral blood, sampled before pregnancy. These receptors were obtained from a female donor with multiple sclerosis, enrolled in a pregnancy study.

The chain joins TRBV4-3 to TRBJ1-2; 8 positions match TRBD1. Germline CDR1 LGHNA, CDR2 YSLEER. The CDR3 is made up of 15 amino acids. V trimming: 0 bases; J trimming: 5 bases; junction bases outside the gene matches: 5. The CDR3 region is CASSQETGVKYGYTF. The CDR3 bases are TGCGCCAGCAGCCAAGAGACAGGGGTGAAGTATGGCTACACCTTC.

This clone has only one observation. The chain carries TRBV11-2 and TRBJ2-7; D not resolved. V was clipped by 3 bases and J by 6 bases, with 15 bases between them. Germline CDR1 reads SGHAT; CDR2 reads FQNNGV. The CDR3 is made up of 14 amino acids. The CDR3 protein is CASSFARGTVEQYF. CDR3 in DNA: TGTGCCAGCAGCTTCGCACGAGGAACCGTCGAGCAGTACTTC.

This clone was seen a handful of times. V is TRBV7-2 and J is TRBJ2-3; the match to TRBD2 covers 7 bases. The trim removed 6 bases at V and 6 bases at J, leaving 9 bases unmatched. In germline, CDR1 is SGHTA, CDR2 FQGNSA. There are 14 residues in the CDR3. CDR3 loop: CASRPGLDGDTQYF. The DNA for the CDR3 is TGTGCCAGCAGGCCCGGACTAGACGGGGATACGCAGTATTTT.

V and J are TRBV5-4 and TRBJ1-3; the match to TRBD1 covers 8 bases. The ends lost 0 bases at V and 4 bases at J; junction bases unmatched: 9. CDR3 length equals 17 residues. Germline lookup yields CDR1 SGHNT and CDR2 YYREEE (reference sequence). The CDR3 region is CASSLGQGAFSGNTIYF. DNA for the CDR3: TGTGCCAGCAGCTTGGGGCAGGGGGCATTCTCAGGAAACACCATATATTTT.

This chain uses TRBV7-6 with TRBJ2-1; 9 nucleotides agree with TRBD2. The trim removed 5 bases at V and 4 bases at J, leaving 6 bases unmatched. The CDR3 sequence is 15 residues long. The germline V gene has CDR1 SGHVS and CDR2 FNYEAQ. CDR3 in DNA: TGTGCCAGCAGCCCACGGACTAGCGAGTACAATGAGCAGTTCTTC. Its protein is CASSPRTSEYNEQFF.

The chain has TRBV11-3 and TRBJ1-1, with 8 bases identical to TRBD1. Germline V gene sequence: CDR1 SGHNT, CDR2 YENEEA. The CDR3 is made up of 14 amino acids. V gave up 2 bases and J gave up 5 bases; unmatched junction bases: 4. The CDR3 region has the DNA TGTGCCAGCAGCTTACAGGGGGCGAGGACTGAAGCTTTCTTT. Its translation: CASSLQGARTEAFF.

The V call is TRBV5-5, the J call TRBJ2-5, with TRBD1 matching over 8 bases. The germline CDR1 and CDR2 sequences are SGHKS and YYEKEE (reference sequence). Germline trimming cut 0 bases from V and 0 bases from J; bases unmatched to any gene: 7. The CDR3 is made up of 17 amino acids. CDR3 region: CASSLGPKTGDQETQYF. The CDR3 nucleotides read TGTGCCAGCAGCTTGGGTCCGAAGACAGGGGACCAAGAGACCCAGTACTTC.

The chain recombines TRBV6-5 with TRBJ2-3; D possibly corresponds to TRBD1 (6 bases). V was shortened by 4 bases and J by 3 bases, with 11 bases between the two germline ends. CDR3 length: 14 amino acids. Germline loops: CDR1 MNHEY, CDR2 SVGAGI. CDR3 DNA sequence: TGTGCCAGCAGTTCCAGGGGAACGACAGATACGCAGTATTTT. The encoded protein is CASSSRGTTDTQYF.

V is TRBV30 and J is TRBJ2-3; possible D gene TRBD2, 7 bases. V was clipped by 2 bases and J by 8 bases, with 14 bases between them. CDR1 and CDR2 (germline): GTSNPN, SVGIG (reference sequence). The CDR3 sequence is 13 residues long. For the CDR3, the DNA is TGTGCCTGGAGTACGAGGGGGGGCGGTACGCAGTATTTT. It yields the protein CAWSTRGGGTQYF.

The genes are TRBV7-2 and TRBJ2-1; TRBD2 matches 9 bases. The length of the CDR3 is 15 residues. The ends lost 6 bases at V and 0 bases at J; junction bases unmatched: 3. CDR1 SGHTA and CDR2 FQGNSA come from the germline V gene. CDR3 coding DNA: TGTGCCAGCAGTTCTAGCGGGACCTCCTACAATGAGCAGTTCTTC. Its translation is CASSSSGTSYNEQFF. Full variable domain (outside the CDR3, taken from reference TRBV7-2 and TRBJ2-1): GAGVSQSPSNKVTEKGKDVELRCDPISGHTALYWYRQSLGQGLEFLIYFQGNSAPDKSGLPSDRFSAERTGGSVSTLTIQRTQQEDSAVYLCASSSSGTSYNEQFFGPGTRLTVL.

This chain links TRBV7-6 with TRBJ1-2; D is uncertain. This CDR3 comprises 13 residues. Germline values: CDR1 SGHVS, CDR2 FNYEAQ. The V end was cut by 6 bases, the J end by 0 bases, with 8 bases between. The CDR3 DNA sequence: TGTGCCAGCAGTGGAGTTGCTAACTATGGCTACACCTTC. Translated: CASSGVANYGYTF.

The rearrangement joins TRBV5-1 to TRBJ2-2; tentative D call: TRBD1 (6 bases). Trimming stripped 1 base from V and 4 bases from J, with 17 bases between. CDR1 is SGHRS, CDR2 YFSETQ, per germline. The CDR3 is 17 amino acids. CDR3 coding DNA: TGCGCCAGCAGCTTGTCATACAGGGTGATGCTCACCGGGGAGCTGTTTTTT. Translation: CASSLSYRVMLTGELFF.